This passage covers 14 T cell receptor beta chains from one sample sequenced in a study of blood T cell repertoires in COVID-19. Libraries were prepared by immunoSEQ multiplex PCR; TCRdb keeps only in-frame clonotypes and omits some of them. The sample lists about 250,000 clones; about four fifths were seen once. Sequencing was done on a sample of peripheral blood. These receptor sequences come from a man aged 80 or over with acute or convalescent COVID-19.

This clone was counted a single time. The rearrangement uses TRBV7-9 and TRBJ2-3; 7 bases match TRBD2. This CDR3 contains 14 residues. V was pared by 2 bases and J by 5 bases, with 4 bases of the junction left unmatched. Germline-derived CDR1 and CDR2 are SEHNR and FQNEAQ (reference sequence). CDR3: CASSLQLAKDTQYF. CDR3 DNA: TGTGCCAGCAGCTTACAACTAGCGAAAGATACGCAGTATTTT.

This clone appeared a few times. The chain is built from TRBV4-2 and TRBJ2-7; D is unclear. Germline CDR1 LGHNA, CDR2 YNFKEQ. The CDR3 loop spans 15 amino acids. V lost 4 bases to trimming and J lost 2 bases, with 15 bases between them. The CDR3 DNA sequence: TGTGCCAGCAGCCCAGCATCTTCAGCGACCTACGAGCAGTACTTC. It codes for CASSPASSATYEQYF.

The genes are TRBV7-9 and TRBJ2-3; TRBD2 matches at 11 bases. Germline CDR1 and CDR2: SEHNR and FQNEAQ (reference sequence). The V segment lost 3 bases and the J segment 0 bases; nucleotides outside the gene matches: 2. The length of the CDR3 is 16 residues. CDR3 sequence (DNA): TGTGCCAGCAGCTTTACTAGCGGGGGAAGCACAGATACGCAGTATTTT. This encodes CASSFTSGGSTDTQYF.

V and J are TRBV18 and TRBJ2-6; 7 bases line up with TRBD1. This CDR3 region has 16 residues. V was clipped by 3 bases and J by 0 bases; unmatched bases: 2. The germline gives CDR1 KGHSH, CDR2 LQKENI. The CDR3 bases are TGTGCCAGCTCACCTTACAGGGGCTCTGGGGCCAACGTCCTGACTTTC. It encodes CASSPYRGSGANVLTF.

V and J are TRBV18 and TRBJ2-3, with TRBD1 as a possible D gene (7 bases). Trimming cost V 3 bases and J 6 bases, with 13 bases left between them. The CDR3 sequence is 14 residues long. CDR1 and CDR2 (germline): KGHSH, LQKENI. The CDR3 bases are TGTGCCAGCTCACCCAGGGGGGCGGCCGATACGCAGTATTTT. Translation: CASSPRGAADTQYF.

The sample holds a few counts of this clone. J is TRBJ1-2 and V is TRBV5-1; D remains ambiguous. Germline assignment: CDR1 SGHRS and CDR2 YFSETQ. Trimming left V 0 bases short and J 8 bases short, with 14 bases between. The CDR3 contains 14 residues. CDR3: CASSLGSGVGGYTF. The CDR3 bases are TGCGCCAGCAGCTTGGGATCCGGGGTAGGAGGCTACACCTTC.

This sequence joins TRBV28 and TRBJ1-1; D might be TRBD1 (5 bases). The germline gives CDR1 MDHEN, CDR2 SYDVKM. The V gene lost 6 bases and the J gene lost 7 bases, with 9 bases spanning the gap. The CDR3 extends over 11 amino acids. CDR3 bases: TGTGCCAGCAGAGGGGCTGGTGAAGCTTTCTTT. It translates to CASRGAGEAFF.

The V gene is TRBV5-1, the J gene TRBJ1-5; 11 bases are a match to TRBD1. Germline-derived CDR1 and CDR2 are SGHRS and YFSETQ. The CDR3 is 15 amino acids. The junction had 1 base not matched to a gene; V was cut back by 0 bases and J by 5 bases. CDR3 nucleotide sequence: TGCGCCAGCAGCTTGGGGACAGGGGGCTATCAGCCCCAGCATTTT. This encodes CASSLGTGGYQPQHF. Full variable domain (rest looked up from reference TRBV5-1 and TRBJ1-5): KAGVTQTPRYLIKTRGQQVTLSCSPISGHRSVSWYQQTPGQGLQFLFEYFSETQRNKGNFPGRFSGRQFSNSRSEMNVSTLELGDSALYLCASSLGTGGYQPQHFGDGTRLSIL.

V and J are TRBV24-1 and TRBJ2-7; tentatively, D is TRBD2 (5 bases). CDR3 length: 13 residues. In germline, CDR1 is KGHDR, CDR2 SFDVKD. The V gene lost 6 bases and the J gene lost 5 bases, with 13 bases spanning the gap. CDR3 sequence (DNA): TGTGCCACCAGTTTCCCGGGATCGGACGAGCAGTACTTC. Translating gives CATSFPGSDEQYF.

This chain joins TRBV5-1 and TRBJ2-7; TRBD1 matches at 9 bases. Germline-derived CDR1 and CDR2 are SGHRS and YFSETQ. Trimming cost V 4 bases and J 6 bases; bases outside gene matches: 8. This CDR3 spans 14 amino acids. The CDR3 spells CASSPGQGPSEQYF. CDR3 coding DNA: TGCGCCAGCAGCCCGGGACAGGGTCCCTCCGAGCAGTACTTC.

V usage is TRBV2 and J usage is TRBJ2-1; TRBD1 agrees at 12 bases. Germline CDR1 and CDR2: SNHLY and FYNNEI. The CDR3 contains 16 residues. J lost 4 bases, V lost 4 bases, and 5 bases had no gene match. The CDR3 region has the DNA TGTGCCAGCAGTGGGGGGACAGGGGGCGCTTACAATGAGCAGTTCTTC. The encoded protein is CASSGGTGGAYNEQFF.

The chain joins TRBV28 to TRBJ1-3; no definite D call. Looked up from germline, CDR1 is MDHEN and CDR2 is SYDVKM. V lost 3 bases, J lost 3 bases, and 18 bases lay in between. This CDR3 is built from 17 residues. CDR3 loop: CASSFSEGRIDGNTIYF. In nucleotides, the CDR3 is TGTGCCAGCAGTTTTAGTGAGGGCAGGATTGATGGAAACACCATATATTTT.

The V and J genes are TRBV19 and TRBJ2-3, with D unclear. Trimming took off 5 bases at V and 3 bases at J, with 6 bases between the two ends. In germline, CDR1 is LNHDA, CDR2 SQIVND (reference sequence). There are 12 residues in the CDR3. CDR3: CASSFRTDTQYF. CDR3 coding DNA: TGTGCCAGTAGTTTTCGTACAGATACGCAGTATTTT. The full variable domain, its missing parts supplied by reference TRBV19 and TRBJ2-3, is DGGITQSPKYLFRKEGQNVTLSCEQNLNHDAMYWYRQDPGQGLRLIYYSQIVNDFQKGDIAEGYSVSREKKESFPLTVTSAQKNPTAFYLCASSFRTDTQYFGPGTRLTVL.

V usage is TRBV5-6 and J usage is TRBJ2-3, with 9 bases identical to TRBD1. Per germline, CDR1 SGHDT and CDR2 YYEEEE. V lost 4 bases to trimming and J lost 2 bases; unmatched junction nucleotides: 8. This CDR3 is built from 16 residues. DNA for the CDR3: TGTGCCAGCAGCGGGACGGGACAGGGAACCACAGATACGCAGTATTTT. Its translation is CASSGTGQGTTDTQYF.